The 27 T cell receptor beta chains listed next were all sequenced from one sample in a study of T cells in localized non-small cell lung cancer (dated by TCRdb to about 2020). The library was built by means of the immunoSEQ multiplex PCR assay. What TCRdb holds here is the immuneACCESS table cut down to in-frame rearrangements. Part of the clones is not present; checked against another copy, under half of the missing clones reflect an unresolved V gene, and the others are unexplained. The sample includes about 24,000 clones, with roughly nine tenths observed a single time. Roughly 2.7% of the sample is held by the ten biggest clonotypes. The sequencing here drew on peripheral blood, taken before any cancer treatment. Receptors were obtained from a woman aged 40 to 75 with stage I lung adenocarcinoma.

The chain joins TRBV27 to TRBJ1-2, with D uncertain. Trimming stripped 4 bases from V and 5 bases from J, with 8 bases between. The CDR3 totals 12 residues. The germline CDR1 and CDR2 sequences are MNHEY and SMNVEV (reference sequence). The CDR3 sequence: CASSSSGYGYTF. DNA of the CDR3: TGTGCCAGCAGTTCCTCGGGGTATGGCTACACCTTC.

The rearrangement uses TRBV6-6 and TRBJ2-3, with no clear D. V lost 5 bases and J 0 bases, leaving 9 bases between the germline ends. The CDR3 length is 14 residues. Germline V gene sequence: CDR1 MNHNY, CDR2 SVGAGI (reference sequence). The CDR3 DNA sequence: TGTGCCAGCAGTCCGGGTGGGAGCACAGATACGCAGTATTTT. Translation: CASSPGGSTDTQYF.

The rearrangement joins TRBV4-2 to TRBJ2-7, with TRBD2 matching 13 bases. CDR1 and CDR2 from the germline V gene are LGHNA and YNFKEQ. With V trimmed by 2 bases and J by 4 bases, 5 bases remained unmatched. This CDR3 comprises 16 residues. The CDR3 nucleotides are TGTGCCAGCAGCCAAAGAGGGACTAGCGGGACGTACGAGCAGTACTTC. It specifies CASSQRGTSGTYEQYF.

V and J are TRBV28 and TRBJ2-6; 7 bases line up with TRBD1. Germline V gene data show CDR1 as MDHEN and CDR2 as SYDVKM. The ends lost 3 bases at V and 0 bases at J; junction bases unmatched: 8. CDR3 length equals 18 residues. The CDR3 protein is CASSFYNRGVSGANVLTF. The CDR3 coding sequence is TGTGCCAGCAGTTTTTACAACAGGGGAGTCTCTGGGGCCAACGTCCTGACTTTC.

V gene TRBV5-1 combines with J gene TRBJ2-5, with a possible D match to TRBD1 (6 bases). V was cut by 4 bases and J by 7 bases, with 17 bases left in between. Germline V CDR1 and CDR2: SGHRS, YFSETQ. CDR3 length equals 14 residues. The CDR3 reads CASSRGNGEGTQYF. The CDR3 nucleotides are TGCGCCAGCAGCAGGGGGAATGGGGAAGGGACCCAGTACTTC.

The V gene is TRBV14, the J gene TRBJ1-2, with TRBD1 matching over 9 bases. The CDR3 is 13 residues long. Germline values: CDR1 SGHDN, CDR2 FVKESK. Trimming removed 2 bases from V and 7 bases from J; junction bases left unmatched: 2. Here the CDR3 reads CASSQQTGGGYTF. The CDR3 DNA reads TGTGCCAGCAGCCAACAGACAGGGGGTGGCTACACCTTC.

The chain carries TRBV14 and TRBJ1-3; TRBD1 is a possible D gene (6 bases). V lost 0 bases and J lost 3, with 12 bases in between. Per the germline V gene, CDR1 is SGHDN and CDR2 is FVKESK. The CDR3 sequence is 16 residues long. The CDR3 DNA follows: TGTGCCAGCAGCCAAGATGGGCACAGGGATGGAAACACCATATATTTT. It encodes CASSQDGHRDGNTIYF.

The CDR3 sequence is CASSVGGGEQYF. The CDR3 DNA is TGTGCCAGCAGCGTAGGAGGGGGCGAGCAGTACTTC. The chain joins TRBV9 to TRBJ2-7; TRBD1 might be the D (6 bases). CDR1 and CDR2 from the germline V gene are SGDLS and YYNGEE. The ends were cut back, 0 bases at V and 6 bases at J, with 7 bases in the middle. This CDR3 is built from 12 residues. Drawing the rest from reference TRBV9 and TRBJ2-7, the complete variable domain is DSGVTQTPKHLITATGQRVTLRCSPRSGDLSVYWYQQSLDQGLQFLIQYYNGEERAKGNILERFSAQQFPDLHSELNLSSLELGDSALYFCASSVGGGEQYFGPGTRLTVT.

This clone was detected only once. The rearrangement links TRBV28 to TRBJ2-1; 7 bases line up with TRBD2. J gave up 10 bases and V 3 bases, and 3 bases lay outside the gene matches. Germline lookup yields CDR1 MDHEN and CDR2 SYDVKM. The CDR3 has 12 amino acids. CDR3 loop: CASSFAGDEQFF. The CDR3 DNA reads TGTGCCAGCAGTTTTGCGGGAGACGAGCAGTTCTTC.

V usage is TRBV7-9 and J usage is TRBJ2-5; no definite D call. The V and J ends lost 6 bases and 4 bases respectively, with 6 bases between them. Per germline, CDR1 SEHNR and CDR2 FQNEAQ (reference sequence). This CDR3 is built from 11 residues. The CDR3: CASRFSETQYF. The CDR3 coding sequence is TGTGCCAGCAGATTTTCAGAGACCCAGTACTTC.

The gene calls are TRBV2 and TRBJ2-7, with TRBD2 matching over 8 bases. Germline values: CDR1 SNHLY, CDR2 FYNNEI. This CDR3 has 13 residues. V gave up 9 bases and J gave up 0 bases; unmatched junction bases: 4. The CDR3, as DNA: TGTGCCAGTACTAGCGGACTCTCCTACGAGCAGTACTTC. Protein product: CASTSGLSYEQYF.

V and J are TRBV7-2 and TRBJ1-1, with unresolved D. Trimming left V 6 bases short and J 4 bases short, with 18 bases between. The CDR3 has 15 residues. The germline gives CDR1 SGHTA, CDR2 FQGNSA. DNA for the CDR3: TGTGCCAGCAGTCCATTATATTGGGGTAGCACTGAAGCTTTCTTT. It specifies CASSPLYWGSTEAFF.

This sequence joins TRBV5-6 and TRBJ1-1; D not certain. CDR1 SGHDT and CDR2 YYEEEE come from the germline V gene. V shed 4 bases and J shed 4 bases, with 14 bases lying between them. This CDR3 is 14 amino acids long. The CDR3 sequence is CASSTDVGSTEAFF. As DNA, the CDR3 is TGTGCCAGCAGCACCGACGTAGGTAGCACTGAAGCTTTCTTT.

The chain links TRBV2 to TRBJ2-5; D call uncertain. The germline CDR1 and CDR2 sequences are SNHLY and FYNNEI. V gave up 5 bases and J gave up 2 bases, with 9 bases separating them. The CDR3 length is 13 residues. The CDR3 DNA reads TGTGCCAGCAGTAAAGAGCGACAAGAGACCCAGTACTTC. Protein: CASSKERQETQYF.

This clone was seen just once. V and J are TRBV27 and TRBJ2-7, with TRBD2 matching over 13 bases. The V and J ends lost 3 bases and 4 bases, in that order; junction bases with no gene match: 3. The length of the CDR3 is 15 residues. Germline-derived CDR1 and CDR2 are MNHEY and SMNVEV (reference sequence). Written as DNA, the CDR3 is TGTGCCAGCAGTTTTGGACTAGCGGGGGAGTACGAGCAGTACTTC. Amino acid sequence: CASSFGLAGEYEQYF.

This clone was observed once. This chain connects TRBV5-1 to TRBJ2-3; D ambiguous. Per the germline V gene, CDR1 is SGHRS and CDR2 is YFSETQ. The CDR3 totals 15 residues. V shed 2 bases and J shed 0 bases, with 10 bases lying between them. The CDR3 loop reads CASSFQKASTDTQYF. The DNA for the CDR3 is TGCGCCAGCAGCTTTCAGAAAGCTAGCACAGATACGCAGTATTTT.

The chain uses TRBV28 and TRBJ2-2; D is perhaps TRBD1 or TRBD2 (5 bases each). This CDR3 has 15 residues. V lost 6 bases, J lost 1 base, and 12 bases lay in between. CDR1 is MDHEN, CDR2 SYDVKM, per germline. The CDR3 coding sequence is TGTGCCAGCAGCGCCGGGACGCTGAACACCGGGGAGCTGTTTTTT. Its protein is CASSAGTLNTGELFF.

The rearrangement joins TRBV7-8 to TRBJ2-7; tentatively, D is TRBD2 (6 bases). From germline, CDR1 is SGHVS and CDR2 FQNEAQ. Trimming stripped 2 bases from V and 0 bases from J, with 8 bases between. The CDR3 runs to 14 residues. The CDR3 region has the DNA TGTGCCAGCAGCTTACGGGAGACCTCCTACGAGCAGTACTTC. Translation gives CASSLRETSYEQYF.

The chain joins TRBV29-1 to TRBJ2-2; no clear D. The CDR3 length is 13 residues. Germline values: CDR1 SQVTM, CDR2 ANQGSEA. V lost 6 bases to trimming and J lost 1 base, with 9 bases between them. This chain's CDR3 is CSVEMRNTGELFF. As DNA, the CDR3 is TGCAGCGTGGAAATGAGGAACACCGGGGAGCTGTTTTTT.

The chain joins TRBV27 to TRBJ1-4; perhaps TRBD1 as D (6 bases). Germline V lookup: CDR1 MNHEY, CDR2 SMNVEV (reference sequence). The CDR3 is 17 residues long. The V end was cut by 2 bases, the J end by 2 bases, with 15 bases between. DNA of the CDR3: TGTGCCAGCAGTTTAAGGGGGACCGGAACCACTAATGAAAAACTGTTTTTT. Translation gives CASSLRGTGTTNEKLFF.

The chain recombines TRBV6-5 with TRBJ2-7; 10 nucleotides line up with TRBD1. V was clipped by 7 bases and J by 2 bases; unmatched bases: 8. The CDR3 is 15 amino acids. Germline V CDR1 and CDR2: MNHEY, SVGAGI. The chain's CDR3 is CASTGQGGLPYEQYF. The CDR3 DNA follows: TGTGCCAGCACCGGACAGGGGGGTCTCCCCTACGAGCAGTACTTC.

V and J are TRBV19 and TRBJ2-2, with D perhaps TRBD2 (5 bases). V gave up 3 bases and J gave up 2 bases, with 19 bases separating them. In germline, CDR1 is LNHDA, CDR2 SQIVND (reference sequence). There are 18 residues in the CDR3. The CDR3 region is CASSIKAGGLINTGELFF. The CDR3 DNA follows: TGTGCCAGTAGTATTAAGGCGGGCGGACTTATAAACACCGGGGAGCTGTTTTTT.

V and J are TRBV25-1 and TRBJ1-6; 9 bases line up with TRBD1. The CDR3 extends over 16 amino acids. Trimming removed 4 bases from V and 10 bases from J; junction bases left unmatched: 11. Germline V gives CDR1 MGHDK, CDR2 SYGVNS. DNA of the CDR3: TGTGCCAGCAGTGGTTACACAGGGGGCGACGCGTCACCCCTCCACTTT. Encoded protein: CASSGYTGGDASPLHF.

A word on this clone: One junction end disagrees with the germline gene, perhaps due to a read error. The chain recombines TRBV15 with TRBJ2-7; D is uncertain. This CDR3 spans 13 amino acids. Germline CDR1 reads LNHNV; CDR2 reads YYDKDF (reference sequence). CDR3 in DNA: TGTGCCACCAGCAGAGATGAGATGGCGGCAGCGAACTTC. Protein product: CATSRDEMAAANF.

The chain's CDR3 is CASSQSDPPRAGANVLTF. As DNA, the CDR3 is TGCGCCAGCAGCCAATCGGACCCCCCTCGGGCTGGGGCCAACGTCCTGACTTTC. The chain employs TRBV4-1 and TRBJ2-6; D is unresolved. From germline, CDR1 is MGHRA and CDR2 YSYEKL. Trimming took 2 bases from V and 2 from J, leaving 16 bases between them. The CDR3 spans 18 residues.

The rearrangement links TRBV2 to TRBJ1-5; D is undetermined. This CDR3 has 13 amino acids. CDR1 and CDR2 from the germline V gene are SNHLY and FYNNEI. The V end lost 5 bases, the J end lost 4 bases, and 9 bases lay between the germline ends. CDR3 region: CASSFWSNQPQHF. CDR3 bases: TGTGCCAGCAGTTTCTGGTCGAATCAGCCCCAGCATTTT.

The rearrangement joins TRBV9 to TRBJ1-2; D gene ambiguous. V lost 0 bases to trimming and J lost 4 bases, with 13 bases between them. Germline CDR1 reads SGDLS; CDR2 reads YYNGEE. The CDR3 contains 15 residues. The CDR3 loop is CASSVEMGTGYGYTF. CDR3 DNA sequence: TGTGCCAGCAGCGTAGAGATGGGAACGGGCTATGGCTACACCTTC.